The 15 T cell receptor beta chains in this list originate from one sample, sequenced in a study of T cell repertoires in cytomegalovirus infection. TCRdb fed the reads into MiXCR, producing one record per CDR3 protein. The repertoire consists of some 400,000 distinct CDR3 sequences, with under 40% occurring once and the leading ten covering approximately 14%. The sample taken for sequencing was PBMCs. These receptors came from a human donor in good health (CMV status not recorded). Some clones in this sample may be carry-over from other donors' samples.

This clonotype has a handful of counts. The CDR3 region has the DNA TGTGCCAGTACTCGGGGGTCCCTGAACACTGAAGCTTTCTTT. This encodes CASTRGSLNTEAFF. This chain joins TRBV6-1 and TRBJ1-1; TRBD1 is a possible D gene (5 bases). The CDR3 is 14 amino acids. Germline V gene sequence: CDR1 MNHNS, CDR2 SASEGT. Trimming pared 9 bases from V and 0 bases from J, leaving 14 bases between.

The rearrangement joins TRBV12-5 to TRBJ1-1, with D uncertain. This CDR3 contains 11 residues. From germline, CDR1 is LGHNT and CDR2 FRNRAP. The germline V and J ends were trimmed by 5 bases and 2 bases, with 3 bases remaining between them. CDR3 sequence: CASGQNTEAFF. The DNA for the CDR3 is TGTGCTAGTGGTCAAAACACTGAAGCTTTCTTT.

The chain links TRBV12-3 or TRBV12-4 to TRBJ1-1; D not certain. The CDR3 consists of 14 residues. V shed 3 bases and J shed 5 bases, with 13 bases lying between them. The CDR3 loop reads CASSLGLLGTEAFF. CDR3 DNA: TGTGCCAGCAGTTTGGGTCTCCTGGGAACTGAAGCTTTCTTT.

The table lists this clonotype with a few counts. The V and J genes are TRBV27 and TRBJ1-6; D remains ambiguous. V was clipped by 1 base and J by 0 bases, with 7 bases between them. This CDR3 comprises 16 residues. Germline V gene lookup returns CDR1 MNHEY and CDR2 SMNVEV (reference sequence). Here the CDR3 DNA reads TGTGCCAGCAGTTTATTCGGGAGCTCCTATAATTCACCCCTCCACTTT. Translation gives CASSLFGSSYNSPLHF.

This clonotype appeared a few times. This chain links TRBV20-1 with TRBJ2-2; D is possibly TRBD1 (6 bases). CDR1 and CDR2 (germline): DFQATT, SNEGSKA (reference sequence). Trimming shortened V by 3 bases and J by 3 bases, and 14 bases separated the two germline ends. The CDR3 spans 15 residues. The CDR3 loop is CSASPDRTDTGELFF. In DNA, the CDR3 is TGCAGTGCTAGCCCCGACAGGACTGACACCGGGGAGCTGTTTTTT.

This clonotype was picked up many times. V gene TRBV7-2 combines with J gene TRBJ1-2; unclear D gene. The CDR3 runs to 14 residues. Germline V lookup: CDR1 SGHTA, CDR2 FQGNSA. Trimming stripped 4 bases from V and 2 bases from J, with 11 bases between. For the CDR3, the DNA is TGTGCCAGCAGCTCCGCGGCCAACAACTATGGCTACACCTTC. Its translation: CASSSAANNYGYTF.

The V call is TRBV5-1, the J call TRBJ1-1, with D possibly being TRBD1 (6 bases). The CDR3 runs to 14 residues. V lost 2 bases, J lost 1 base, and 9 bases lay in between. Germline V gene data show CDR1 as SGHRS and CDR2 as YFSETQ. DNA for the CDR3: TGCGCCAGCAGCTTTAAGGGACAGAACACTGAAGCTTTCTTT. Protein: CASSFKGQNTEAFF.

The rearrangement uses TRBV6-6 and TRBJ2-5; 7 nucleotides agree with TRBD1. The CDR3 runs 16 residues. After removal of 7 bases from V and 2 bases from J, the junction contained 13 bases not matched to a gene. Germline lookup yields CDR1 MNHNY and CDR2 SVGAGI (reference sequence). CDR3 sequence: CASNLLPGQLQETQYF. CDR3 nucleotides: TGTGCCAGCAATCTACTTCCGGGACAGTTACAAGAGACCCAGTACTTC.

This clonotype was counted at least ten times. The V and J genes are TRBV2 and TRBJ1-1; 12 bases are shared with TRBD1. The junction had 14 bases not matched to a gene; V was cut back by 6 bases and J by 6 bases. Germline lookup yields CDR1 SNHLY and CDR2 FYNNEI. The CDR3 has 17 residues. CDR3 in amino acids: CASSDSGTGGASPEAFF. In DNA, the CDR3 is TGTGCCAGCAGCGACAGCGGGACAGGGGGCGCTTCCCCTGAAGCTTTCTTT.

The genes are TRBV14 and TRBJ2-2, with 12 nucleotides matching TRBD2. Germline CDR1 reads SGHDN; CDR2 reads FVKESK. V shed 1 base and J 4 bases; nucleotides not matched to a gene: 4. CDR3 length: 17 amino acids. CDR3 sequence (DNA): TGTGCCAGCAGCCAAGTTCCTAGCGGGGGGGCCACCGGGGAGCTGTTTTTT. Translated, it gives CASSQVPSGGATGELFF.

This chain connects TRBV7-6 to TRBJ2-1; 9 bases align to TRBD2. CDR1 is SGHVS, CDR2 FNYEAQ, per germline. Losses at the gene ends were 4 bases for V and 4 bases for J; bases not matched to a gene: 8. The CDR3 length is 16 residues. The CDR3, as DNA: TGTGCCAGCAGCTGGGGCGGGGGGGCGGCTTACAATGAGCAGTTCTTC. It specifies CASSWGGGAAYNEQFF.

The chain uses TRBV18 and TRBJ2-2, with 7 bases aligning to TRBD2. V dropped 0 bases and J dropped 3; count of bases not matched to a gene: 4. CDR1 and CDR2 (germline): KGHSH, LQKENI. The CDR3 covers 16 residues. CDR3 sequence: CASSPPGGLHTGELFF. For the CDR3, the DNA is TGTGCCAGCTCACCACCCGGGGGACTACACACCGGGGAGCTGTTTTTT. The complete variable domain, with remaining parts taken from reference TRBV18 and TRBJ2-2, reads NAGVMQNPRHLVRRRGQEARLRCSPMKGHSHVYWYRQLPEEGLKFMVYLQKENIIDESGMPKERFSAEFPKEGPSILRIQQVVRGDSAAYFCASSPPGGLHTGELFFGEGSRLTVL.

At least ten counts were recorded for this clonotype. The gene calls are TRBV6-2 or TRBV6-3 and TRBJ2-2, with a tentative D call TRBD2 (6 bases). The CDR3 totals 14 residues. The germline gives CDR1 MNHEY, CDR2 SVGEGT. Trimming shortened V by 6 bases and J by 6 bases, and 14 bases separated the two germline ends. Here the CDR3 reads CASSPNGEAGELFF. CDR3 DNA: TGTGCCAGCAGCCCGAACGGGGAGGCCGGGGAGCTGTTTTTT.

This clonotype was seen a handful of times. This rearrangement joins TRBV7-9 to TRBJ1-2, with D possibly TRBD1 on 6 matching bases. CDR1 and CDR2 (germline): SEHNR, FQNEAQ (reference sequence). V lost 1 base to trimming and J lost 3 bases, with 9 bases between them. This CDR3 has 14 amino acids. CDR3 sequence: CASSLVTGHYGYTF. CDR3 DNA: TGTGCCAGCAGCTTAGTGACAGGACACTATGGCTACACCTTC.

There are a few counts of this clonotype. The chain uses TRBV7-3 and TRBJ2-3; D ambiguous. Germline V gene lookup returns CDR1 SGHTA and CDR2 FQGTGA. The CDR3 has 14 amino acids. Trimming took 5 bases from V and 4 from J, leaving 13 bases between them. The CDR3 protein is CASSQDQRPDTQYF. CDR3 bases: TGTGCCAGCAGCCAGGACCAACGACCAGATACGCAGTATTTT.